Reported below is one T cell receptor (beta chain). What it binds is not known. TCRdb redid the calling of the 5' RACE reads with MiXCR, one entry per CDR3 protein. The table includes roughly 1,500,000 distinct CDR3 sequences, around 29% detected once. This sample is drawn from a study of identical twins. Study results and limitations: Within cord blood, abundant beta clonotypes carried fewer insertions, but memory repertoires showed no such trend. There is a chance that invariant MAIT and iNKT cells partially muddied zero-insertion analyses.

The ends were cut back, 4 bases at V and 4 bases at J, with 19 bases in the middle. CDR3 size: 17 residues. The germline V gene encodes CDR1 LNHDA and CDR2 SQIVND (reference sequence). The clonotype was recovered from a newborn girl in good health. Material: cord blood. This chain uses TRBV19 with TRBJ2-2; tentatively, D is TRBD1 or TRBD2 (6 bases each). In DNA, the CDR3 is TGTGCCAGTAGTAGGGTTACAGGGTCTAGCGCCACCGGGGAGCTGTTTTTT. As protein: CASSRVTGSSATGELFF.